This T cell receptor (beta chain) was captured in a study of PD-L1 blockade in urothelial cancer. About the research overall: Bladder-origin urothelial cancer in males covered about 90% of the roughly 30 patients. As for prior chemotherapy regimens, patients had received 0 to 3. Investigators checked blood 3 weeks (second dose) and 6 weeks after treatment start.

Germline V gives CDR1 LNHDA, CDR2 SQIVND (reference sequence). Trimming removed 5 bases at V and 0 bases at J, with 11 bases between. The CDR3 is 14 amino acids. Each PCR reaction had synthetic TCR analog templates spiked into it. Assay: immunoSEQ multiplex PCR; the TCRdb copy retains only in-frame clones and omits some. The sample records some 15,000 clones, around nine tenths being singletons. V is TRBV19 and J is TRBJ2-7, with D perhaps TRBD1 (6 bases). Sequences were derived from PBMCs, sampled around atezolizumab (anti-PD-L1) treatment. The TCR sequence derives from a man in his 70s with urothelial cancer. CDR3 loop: CASSSGTFSYEQYF. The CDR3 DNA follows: TGTGCCAGTAGTTCCGGGACATTCTCCTACGAGCAGTACTTC.